What follows describes a single TCR beta chain. Libraries were prepared by immunoSEQ multiplex PCR; TCRdb keeps only in-frame clonotypes and omits some of them. The table lists around 200,000 clones, more than 75% of them singletons. This sample is part of a study of blood T cell repertoires in COVID-19. Study summary: In each case, the material was cDNA or gDNA derived from T cells, B-cell-depleted T cells, or PBMCs.

Germline V gives CDR1 MNHEY, CDR2 SVGAGI. This CDR3 comprises 14 residues. Deletions cut 6 bases from V and 3 bases from J, with 12 bases between. The chain is built from TRBV6-5 and TRBJ1-5; a possible D gene is TRBD1 (6 bases). The specimen was peripheral blood. This receptor was obtained from a woman aged 40 to 55 with COVID-19, enrolled during active disease. The CDR3 region has the DNA TGTGCCAGCAGAACAGGGATAAACAATCAGCCCCAGCATTTT. Protein product: CASRTGINNQPQHF.